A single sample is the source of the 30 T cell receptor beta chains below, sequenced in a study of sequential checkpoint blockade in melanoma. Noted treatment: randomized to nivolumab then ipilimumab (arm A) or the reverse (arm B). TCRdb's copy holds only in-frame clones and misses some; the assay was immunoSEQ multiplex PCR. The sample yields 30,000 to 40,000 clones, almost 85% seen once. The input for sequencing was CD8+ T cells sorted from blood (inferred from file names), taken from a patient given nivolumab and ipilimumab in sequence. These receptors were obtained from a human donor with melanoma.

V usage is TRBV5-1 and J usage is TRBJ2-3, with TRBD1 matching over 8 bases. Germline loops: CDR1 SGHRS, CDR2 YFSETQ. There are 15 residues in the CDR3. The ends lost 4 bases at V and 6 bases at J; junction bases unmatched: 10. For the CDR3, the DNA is TGCGCCAGCAGCCAAGGGACAGGCGAGGCGGATACGCAGTATTTT. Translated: CASSQGTGEADTQYF.

The CDR3, as DNA: TGTGCCAGCAGGCTCCGGGACTCCTACTTATACGAGCAGTACTTC. Protein sequence: CASRLRDSYLYEQYF. The chain joins TRBV28 to TRBJ2-7; D possibly corresponds to TRBD2 (6 bases). Trimming left V 6 bases short and J 4 bases short, with 19 bases between. The germline gives CDR1 MDHEN, CDR2 SYDVKM. The CDR3 has 15 amino acids.

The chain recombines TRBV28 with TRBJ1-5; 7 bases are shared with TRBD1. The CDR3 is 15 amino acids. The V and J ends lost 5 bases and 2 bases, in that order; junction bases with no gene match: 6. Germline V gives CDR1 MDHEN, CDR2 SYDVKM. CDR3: CASSPRGVGNQPQHF. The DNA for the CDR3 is TGTGCCAGCAGTCCCAGGGGGGTGGGCAATCAGCCCCAGCATTTT.

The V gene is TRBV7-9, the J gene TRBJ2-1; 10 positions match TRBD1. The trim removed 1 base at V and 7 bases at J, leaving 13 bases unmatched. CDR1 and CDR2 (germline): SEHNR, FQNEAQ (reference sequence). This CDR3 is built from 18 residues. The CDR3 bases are TGTGCCAGCAGCTTAGAGGTTTGGGGACAGGGGACTTGGAATGAGCAGTTCTTC. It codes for CASSLEVWGQGTWNEQFF.

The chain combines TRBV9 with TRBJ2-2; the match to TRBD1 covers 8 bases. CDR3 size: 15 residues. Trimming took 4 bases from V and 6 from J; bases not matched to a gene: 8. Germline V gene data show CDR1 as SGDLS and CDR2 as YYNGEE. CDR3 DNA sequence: TGTGCCAGCAGCCATGGGACAGGTGGAGCCGGGGAGCTGTTTTTT. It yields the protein CASSHGTGGAGELFF.

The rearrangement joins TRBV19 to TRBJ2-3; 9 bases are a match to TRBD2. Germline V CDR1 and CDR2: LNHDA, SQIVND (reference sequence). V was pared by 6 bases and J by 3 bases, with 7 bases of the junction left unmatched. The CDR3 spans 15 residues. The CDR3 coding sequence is TGTGCCAGTAGAAAGACTAGCGGAAAAACAGATACGCAGTATTTT. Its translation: CASRKTSGKTDTQYF.

CDR3 residues: CASSQDPDRGMTDTQYF. CDR3 DNA: TGCGCCAGCAGCCAAGATCCAGACAGGGGGATGACAGATACGCAGTATTTT. The chain recombines TRBV4-1 with TRBJ2-3; the match to TRBD1 covers 9 bases. This CDR3 has 17 amino acids. The germline CDR1 and CDR2 sequences are MGHRA and YSYEKL. The V segment lost 0 bases and the J segment 3 bases; nucleotides outside the gene matches: 7.

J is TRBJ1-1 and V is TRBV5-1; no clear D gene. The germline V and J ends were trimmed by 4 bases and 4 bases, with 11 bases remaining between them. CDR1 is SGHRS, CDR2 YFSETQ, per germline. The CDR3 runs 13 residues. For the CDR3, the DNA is TGCGCCAGCAGCACCGCTTGGAGCACTGAAGCTTTCTTT. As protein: CASSTAWSTEAFF.

As DNA, the CDR3 is TGTGCCAGCAGCTTACTACAGGGGCCCGAACGCGGTGAAGCTTTCTTT. Its translation: CASSLLQGPERGEAFF. The chain links TRBV7-6 to TRBJ1-1; 7 positions match TRBD1. Germline V gene sequence: CDR1 SGHVS, CDR2 FNYEAQ. This CDR3 is built from 16 residues. The J segment lost 7 bases and the V segment lost 2 bases, leaving 13 bases of the junction unmatched.

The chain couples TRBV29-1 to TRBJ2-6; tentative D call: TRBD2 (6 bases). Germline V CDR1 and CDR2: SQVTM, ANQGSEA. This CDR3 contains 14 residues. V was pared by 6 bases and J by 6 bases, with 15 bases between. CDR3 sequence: CSVEAGTQANVLTF. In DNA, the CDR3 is TGCAGCGTGGAGGCGGGAACCCAGGCCAACGTCCTGACTTTC.

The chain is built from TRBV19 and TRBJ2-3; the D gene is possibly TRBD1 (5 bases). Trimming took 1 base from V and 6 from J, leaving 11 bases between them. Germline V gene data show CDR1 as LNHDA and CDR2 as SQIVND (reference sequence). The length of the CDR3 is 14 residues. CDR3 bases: TGTGCCAGTAGTATAGGCAGGGTCCCCGATACGCAGTATTTT. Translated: CASSIGRVPDTQYF.

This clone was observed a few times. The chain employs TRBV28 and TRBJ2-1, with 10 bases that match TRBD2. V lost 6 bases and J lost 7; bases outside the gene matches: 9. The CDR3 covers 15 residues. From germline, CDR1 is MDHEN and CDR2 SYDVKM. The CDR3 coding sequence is TGTGCCAGCAGCCCTCTAGCGGGAGTATCTAATGAGCAGTTCTTC. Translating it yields CASSPLAGVSNEQFF. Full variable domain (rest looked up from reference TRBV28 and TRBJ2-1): DVKVTQSSRYLVKRTGEKVFLECVQDMDHENMFWYRQDPGLGLRLIYFSYDVKMKEKGDIPEGYSVSREKKERFSLILESASTNQTSMYLCASSPLAGVSNEQFFGPGTRLTVL.

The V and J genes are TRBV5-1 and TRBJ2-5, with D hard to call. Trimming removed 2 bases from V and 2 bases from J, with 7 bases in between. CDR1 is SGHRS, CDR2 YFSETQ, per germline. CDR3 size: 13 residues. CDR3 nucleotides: TGCGCCAGCAGCTTCCTACCACAAGAGACCCAGTACTTC. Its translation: CASSFLPQETQYF. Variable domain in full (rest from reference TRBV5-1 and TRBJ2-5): KAGVTQTPRYLIKTRGQQVTLSCSPISGHRSVSWYQQTPGQGLQFLFEYFSETQRNKGNFPGRFSGRQFSNSRSEMNVSTLELGDSALYLCASSFLPQETQYFGPGTRLLVL.

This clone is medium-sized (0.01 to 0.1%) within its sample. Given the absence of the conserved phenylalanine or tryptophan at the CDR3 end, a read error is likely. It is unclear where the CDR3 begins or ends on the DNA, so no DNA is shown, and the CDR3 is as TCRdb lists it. This CDR3 reads CASSTWGQAKTMDI. The V and J genes are TRBV19 and TRBJ1-2; the D call TRBD1 from the table was never checked on the DNA. Including both end residues, the CDR3 is 14 amino acids long. Per the germline V gene, CDR1 is LNHDA and CDR2 is SQIVND (reference sequence).

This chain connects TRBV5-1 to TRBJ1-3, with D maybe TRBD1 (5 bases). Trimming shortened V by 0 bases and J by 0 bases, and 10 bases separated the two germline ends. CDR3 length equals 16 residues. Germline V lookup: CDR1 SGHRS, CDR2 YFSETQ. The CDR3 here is CASSLAWGDSGNTIYF. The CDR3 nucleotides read TGCGCCAGCAGCTTGGCCTGGGGGGACTCTGGAAACACCATATATTTT.

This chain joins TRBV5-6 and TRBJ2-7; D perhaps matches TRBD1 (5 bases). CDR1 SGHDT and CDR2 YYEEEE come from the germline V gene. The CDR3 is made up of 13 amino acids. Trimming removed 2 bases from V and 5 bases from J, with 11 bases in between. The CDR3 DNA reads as TGTGCCAGCAGCTTTGGGGCCGCCGACGAGCAGTACTTC. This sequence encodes CASSFGAADEQYF.

Here the CDR3 DNA reads TGTGCCAGCAGCGTAGTAGGGGGAAGTGGAAACACCATATATTTT. Translated: CASSVVGGSGNTIYF. The chain employs TRBV9 and TRBJ1-3; perhaps TRBD1 as D (6 bases). Germline lookup yields CDR1 SGDLS and CDR2 YYNGEE. The CDR3 is 15 amino acids. With 0 bases removed from V and 3 bases from J, the gap between germline ends came to 10 bases.

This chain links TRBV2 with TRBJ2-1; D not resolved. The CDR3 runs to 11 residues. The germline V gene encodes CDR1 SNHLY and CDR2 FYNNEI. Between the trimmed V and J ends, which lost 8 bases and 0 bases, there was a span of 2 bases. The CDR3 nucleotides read TGTGCCAGCCACTCCTACAATGAGCAGTTCTTC. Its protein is CASHSYNEQFF.

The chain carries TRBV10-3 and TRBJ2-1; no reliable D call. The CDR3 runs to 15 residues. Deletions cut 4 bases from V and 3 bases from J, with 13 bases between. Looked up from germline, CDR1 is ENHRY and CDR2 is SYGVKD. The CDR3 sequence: CAISVDWAIYNEQFF. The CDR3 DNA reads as TGTGCCATCAGTGTGGATTGGGCGATCTACAATGAGCAGTTCTTC.

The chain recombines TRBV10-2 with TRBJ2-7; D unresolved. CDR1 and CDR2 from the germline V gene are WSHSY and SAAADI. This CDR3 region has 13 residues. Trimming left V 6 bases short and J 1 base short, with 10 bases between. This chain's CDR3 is CASRADLSYEQYF. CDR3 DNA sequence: TGCGCCAGCAGAGCCGACTTATCCTACGAGCAGTACTTC.

In nucleotides, the CDR3 is TGTGCCAGCAGCGTAGAGGGGCAGGATACAGATACGCAGTATTTT. Translated, it gives CASSVEGQDTDTQYF. This chain links TRBV9 with TRBJ2-3; tentatively, D is TRBD1 (5 bases). Trimming pared 0 bases from V and 3 bases from J, leaving 11 bases between. This CDR3 spans 15 amino acids. Per the germline V gene, CDR1 is SGDLS and CDR2 is YYNGEE.

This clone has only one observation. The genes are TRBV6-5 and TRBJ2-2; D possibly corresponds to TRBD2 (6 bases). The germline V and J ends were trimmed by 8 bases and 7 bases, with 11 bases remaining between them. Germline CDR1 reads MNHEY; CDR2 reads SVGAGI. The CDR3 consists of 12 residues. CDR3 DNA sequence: TGTGCCAGCGGGACTTTGGACGGGGAGCTGTTTTTT. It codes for CASGTLDGELFF.

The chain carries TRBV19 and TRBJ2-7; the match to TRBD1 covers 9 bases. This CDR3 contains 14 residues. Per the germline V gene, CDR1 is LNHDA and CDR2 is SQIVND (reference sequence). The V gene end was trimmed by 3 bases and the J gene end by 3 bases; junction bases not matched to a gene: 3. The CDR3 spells CASSMTGGRYEQYF. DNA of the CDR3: TGTGCCAGTAGTATGACAGGGGGGCGCTACGAGCAGTACTTC.

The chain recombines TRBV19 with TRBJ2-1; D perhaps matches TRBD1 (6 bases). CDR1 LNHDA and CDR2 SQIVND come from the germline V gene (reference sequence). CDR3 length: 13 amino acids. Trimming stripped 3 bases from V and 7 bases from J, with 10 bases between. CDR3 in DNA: TGTGCCAGTAGTATCACAGGGTATAATGAGCAGTTCTTC. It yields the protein CASSITGYNEQFF.

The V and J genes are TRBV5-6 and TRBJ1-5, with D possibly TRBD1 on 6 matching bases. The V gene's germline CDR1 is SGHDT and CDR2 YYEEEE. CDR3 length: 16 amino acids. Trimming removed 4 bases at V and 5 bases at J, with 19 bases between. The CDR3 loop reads CASSTYRGAGYQPQHF. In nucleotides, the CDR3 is TGTGCCAGCAGCACCTATCGGGGGGCAGGCTATCAGCCCCAGCATTTT.

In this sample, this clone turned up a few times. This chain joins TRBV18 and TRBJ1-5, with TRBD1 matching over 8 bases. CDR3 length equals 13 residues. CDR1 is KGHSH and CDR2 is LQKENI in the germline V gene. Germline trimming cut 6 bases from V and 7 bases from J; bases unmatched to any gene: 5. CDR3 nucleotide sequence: TGTGCCAGCTCGCAAGACAGGGGACAGCCCCAGCATTTT. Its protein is CASSQDRGQPQHF.

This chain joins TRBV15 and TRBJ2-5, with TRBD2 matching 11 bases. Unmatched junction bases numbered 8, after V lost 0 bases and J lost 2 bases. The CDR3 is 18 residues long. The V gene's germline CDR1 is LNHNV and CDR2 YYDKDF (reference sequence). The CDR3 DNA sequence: TGTGCCACCAGCAGAGAGGGTACTAGCGGGGGTTATCAAGAGACCCAGTACTTC. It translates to CATSREGTSGGYQETQYF.

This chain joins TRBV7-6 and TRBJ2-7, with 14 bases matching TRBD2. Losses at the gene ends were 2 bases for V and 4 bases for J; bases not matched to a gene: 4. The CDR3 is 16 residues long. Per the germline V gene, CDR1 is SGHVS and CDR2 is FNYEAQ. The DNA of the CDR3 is TGTGCCAGCAGCTTAACCGGGACTAGCGGGAGTTACGAGCAGTACTTC. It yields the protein CASSLTGTSGSYEQYF.

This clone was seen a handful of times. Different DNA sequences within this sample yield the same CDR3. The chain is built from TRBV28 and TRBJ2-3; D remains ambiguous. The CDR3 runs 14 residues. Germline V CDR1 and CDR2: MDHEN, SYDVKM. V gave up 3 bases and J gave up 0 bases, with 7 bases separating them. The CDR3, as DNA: TGTGCCAGCAGTTTCTTAGAAAGCACAGATACGCAGTATTTT. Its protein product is CASSFLESTDTQYF.

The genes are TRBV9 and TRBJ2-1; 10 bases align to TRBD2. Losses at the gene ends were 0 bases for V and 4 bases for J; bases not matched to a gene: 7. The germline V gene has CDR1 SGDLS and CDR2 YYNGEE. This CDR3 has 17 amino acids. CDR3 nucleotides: TGTGCCAGCAGCGTAGATGTAGCGGGAGGCCCTTACAATGAGCAGTTCTTC. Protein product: CASSVDVAGGPYNEQFF.